This T cell receptor (beta chain) was found in a study of blood T cell repertoires in COVID-19. Methods used by the authors: For nucleated cells, counts were estimated from reference gene primer amplification. Assay: immunoSEQ multiplex PCR; the TCRdb copy retains only in-frame clones and omits some. V and J calls plus clone size are reproduced from that table; the DNA served to infer D and trimming. Counted here are around 50,000 clones, 78% occurring once; the ten biggest clones make up approximately 5.3%. Germline V gives CDR1 KGHSH, CDR2 LQKENI. V lost 4 bases, J lost 4 bases, and 7 bases stayed unmatched. This CDR3 contains 15 residues. Participant-given clinical history determined each cohort assignment.

This TCR was recovered from a woman aged 50 to 65 with acute COVID-19. The rearrangement uses TRBV18 and TRBJ2-1; 7 nucleotides align to TRBD1. Sequences were obtained from PBMCs or T cells enriched from blood (not recorded which). The CDR3 region has the DNA TGTGCCAGCTCACTCCGGACAGGCCTTTACAATGAGCAGTTCTTC. Translated: CASSLRTGLYNEQFF.